Each of the 28 T cell receptor beta chains below was sequenced from the same sample in a study of T cell responses to AZD1222 COVID-19 vaccine. Sequencing was performed with immunoSEQ multiplex PCR; in TCRdb, only in-frame clones are kept and a portion is missing. The table lists 140,000 or so clones, roughly 92% of them singletons. The sequenced sample was peripheral blood, obtained on day 0 of AZD1222 vaccination. The source is an adult in good health.

This clone was recorded a few times. The CDR3 DNA reads TGTGCCTGGAGTGTGGACAGTCAGCCCCAGCATTTT. Amino acid sequence: CAWSVDSQPQHF. The chain links TRBV30 to TRBJ1-5; weak D call: TRBD1 (6 bases). CDR1 and CDR2 from the germline V gene are GTSNPN and SVGIG (reference sequence). This CDR3 is built from 12 residues. Deletions cut 0 bases from V and 6 bases from J, with 6 bases between.

The chain joins TRBV9 to TRBJ1-4; no definite D call. Germline lookup yields CDR1 SGDLS and CDR2 YYNGEE. Trimming cost V 1 base and J 2 bases, with 6 bases left between them. The CDR3 has 14 amino acids. Here the CDR3 DNA reads TGTGCCAGCAGCGTATTAAGCACTAATGAAAAACTGTTTTTT. Amino acid sequence: CASSVLSTNEKLFF.

This rearrangement joins TRBV7-2 to TRBJ1-2; D ambiguous. The CDR3 covers 15 residues. Per germline, CDR1 SGHTA and CDR2 FQGNSA. Deletions cut 3 bases from V and 4 bases from J, with 15 bases between. CDR3 in DNA: TGTGCCAGCAGCTTCCTGAAGGTGGGGTTCTATGGCTACACCTTC. Translating it yields CASSFLKVGFYGYTF.

The rearrangement links TRBV11-1 to TRBJ1-2; D is unresolved. CDR1 is SGHAT and CDR2 is FQDESV in the germline V gene (reference sequence). V lost 1 base to trimming and J lost 7 bases, with 19 bases between them. The CDR3 consists of 16 residues. CDR3 region: CASSLVPSSPRVGYTF. The CDR3 coding sequence is TGTGCCAGCAGCTTAGTCCCTTCTTCACCGCGCGTTGGCTACACCTTC. Looking up the rest from reference TRBV11-1 and TRBJ1-2 gives the full variable domain: EAEVAQSPRYKITEKSQAVAFWCDPISGHATLYWYRQILGQGPELLVQFQDESVVDDSQLPKDRFSAERLKGVDSTLKIQPAELGDSAMYLCASSLVPSSPRVGYTFGSGTRLTVV.

Note on this clone: Other DNA variants within this sample encode the same CDR3. The chain carries TRBV29-1 and TRBJ2-3; TRBD2 matches 12 bases. The V gene's germline CDR1 is SQVTM and CDR2 ANQGSEA. This CDR3 spans 14 amino acids. V gave up 6 bases and J gave up 4 bases; unmatched junction bases: 5. CDR3 sequence reads: CSVATSGRADTQYF. As DNA, the CDR3 is TGCAGCGTCGCGACTAGCGGGAGAGCAGATACGCAGTATTTT.

This chain connects TRBV28 to TRBJ2-7; no reliable D call. Germline lookup yields CDR1 MDHEN and CDR2 SYDVKM. The CDR3 has 13 amino acids. Trimming shortened V by 3 bases and J by 7 bases, and 13 bases separated the two germline ends. The CDR3 DNA reads as TGTGCCAGCAGTTTTATATCAGCGCGGGAGCAGTACTTC. Its protein is CASSFISAREQYF.

V usage is TRBV6-5 and J usage is TRBJ2-1; TRBD2 matches at 8 bases. Per the germline V gene, CDR1 is MNHEY and CDR2 is SVGAGI. The ends lost 6 bases at V and 5 bases at J; junction bases unmatched: 3. This CDR3 contains 13 residues. The CDR3 is CASRGLGDNEQFF. Written as DNA, the CDR3 is TGTGCCAGCAGGGGACTAGGGGACAATGAGCAGTTCTTC.

This rearrangement joins TRBV5-1 to TRBJ1-1, with D possibly matching TRBD1 (5 bases). The CDR3 runs 15 residues. V lost 0 bases and J lost 1, with 10 bases in between. The germline V gene encodes CDR1 SGHRS and CDR2 YFSETQ. CDR3 bases: TGCGCCAGCAGCTTGGAGGGGACCCAGAACACTGAAGCTTTCTTT. It is translated as CASSLEGTQNTEAFF.

The chain combines TRBV7-9 with TRBJ1-5; no definite D call. CDR1 and CDR2 from the germline V gene are SEHNR and FQNEAQ (reference sequence). The CDR3 is made up of 13 amino acids. V was pared by 5 bases and J by 3 bases, with 8 bases between. CDR3 region: CASSVGFNQPQHF. The CDR3, as DNA: TGTGCCAGCAGCGTGGGGTTCAATCAGCCCCAGCATTTT.

This chain connects TRBV6-4 to TRBJ2-1; no reliable D call. The CDR3 contains 15 residues. The germline CDR1 and CDR2 sequences are MRHNA and SNTAGT. Trimming removed 3 bases from V and 5 bases from J, with 14 bases in between. The CDR3 here is CASSEVDLPNNEQFF. CDR3 bases: TGTGCCAGCAGTGAAGTTGATCTCCCGAACAATGAGCAGTTCTTC.

The gene calls are TRBV14 and TRBJ1-1; TRBD1 matches 8 bases. This CDR3 is built from 14 residues. Trimming took 4 bases from V and 1 from J; bases not matched to a gene: 2. Germline V gene lookup returns CDR1 SGHDN and CDR2 FVKESK. The CDR3 DNA follows: TGTGCCAGCAGCCGTGACAGGGGGAACACTGAAGCTTTCTTT. Translation: CASSRDRGNTEAFF.

The rearrangement uses TRBV7-9 and TRBJ2-7; 10 nucleotides align to TRBD2. Germline CDR1 reads SEHNR; CDR2 reads FQNEAQ (reference sequence). The length of the CDR3 is 15 residues. The ends lost 1 base at V and 3 bases at J; junction bases unmatched: 3. The CDR3 DNA sequence: TGTGCCAGCAGCTTAGGGACTAGCGGCTTCTACGAGCAGTACTTC. Protein sequence: CASSLGTSGFYEQYF.

The chain couples TRBV9 to TRBJ1-2; D is unclear. Trimming took 3 bases from V and 4 from J, leaving 16 bases between them. This CDR3 is 15 amino acids long. The germline gives CDR1 SGDLS, CDR2 YYNGEE. The CDR3 loop reads CASSDPGQKFYGYTF. The DNA for the CDR3 is TGTGCCAGCAGCGATCCCGGGCAGAAGTTCTATGGCTACACCTTC.

The chain combines TRBV4-1 with TRBJ1-2; D gene uncertain. This CDR3 has 14 amino acids. The germline CDR1 and CDR2 sequences are MGHRA and YSYEKL. V was shortened by 4 bases and J by 5 bases, with 14 bases between the two germline ends. CDR3 sequence reads: CASSPRGQRYGYTF. CDR3 DNA sequence: TGCGCCAGCAGCCCCCGCGGGCAACGTTATGGCTACACCTTC.

V gene TRBV5-1 combines with J gene TRBJ2-7, with 8 nucleotides matching TRBD1. Per the germline V gene, CDR1 is SGHRS and CDR2 is YFSETQ. With V trimmed by 0 bases and J by 4 bases, 6 bases remained unmatched. The CDR3 spans 15 residues. CDR3 residues: CASSLGQGAIYEQYF. As DNA, the CDR3 is TGCGCCAGCAGCTTGGGGCAGGGGGCGATTTACGAGCAGTACTTC.

The rearrangement joins TRBV9 to TRBJ2-2; D perhaps matches TRBD2 (7 bases). The CDR3 is 16 residues long. Germline CDR1 is SGDLS and CDR2 is YYNGEE. V was cut by 2 bases and J by 6 bases, with 17 bases left in between. This CDR3 reads CASSVAGAERAGELFF. Here the CDR3 DNA reads TGTGCCAGCAGCGTTGCGGGGGCGGAAAGGGCCGGGGAGCTGTTTTTT.

The rearrangement uses TRBV6-7 and TRBJ2-7; D might be TRBD1 or TRBD2, each matching 6 bases. TRBV6-7 is annotated as an ORF whose role is uncertain. V lost 2 bases and J 4 bases, leaving 15 bases between the germline ends. CDR3 length: 15 amino acids. CDR3 bases: TGTGCCAGCAGTTACCCGGGGGCCCGGGCTTACGAGCAGTACTTC. This gives the protein CASSYPGARAYEQYF.

The chain uses TRBV18 and TRBJ1-2, with D perhaps TRBD1 (5 bases). This CDR3 has 16 residues. CDR1 is KGHSH and CDR2 is LQKENI in the germline V gene. Trimming removed 4 bases at V and 0 bases at J, with 15 bases between. The CDR3 bases are TGTGCCAGCTCACGGTCTGTGGCAGGGTCTAACTATGGCTACACCTTC. This codes for CASSRSVAGSNYGYTF.

This rearrangement joins TRBV11-2 to TRBJ1-1, with D possibly matching TRBD1 (6 bases). The germline CDR1 and CDR2 sequences are SGHAT and FQNNGV. This CDR3 comprises 13 residues. The germline V and J ends were trimmed by 5 bases and 8 bases, with 15 bases remaining between them. The CDR3 loop reads CASSPGRGQEAFF. The CDR3 nucleotides are TGTGCCAGCAGCCCCGGCCGGGGGCAGGAAGCTTTCTTT.

This chain joins TRBV5-4 and TRBJ1-2; D not resolved. V lost 4 bases to trimming and J lost 4 bases, with 20 bases between them. The CDR3 extends over 16 amino acids. CDR1 is SGHNT and CDR2 is YYREEE in the germline V gene (reference sequence). CDR3 protein: CASSTLIGQRGYGYTF. The CDR3 DNA sequence: TGTGCCAGCAGCACCCTAATTGGGCAACGAGGCTATGGCTACACCTTC.

The gene calls are TRBV6-5 and TRBJ1-1; D gene unclear. Germline V gives CDR1 MNHEY, CDR2 SVGAGI. The germline V and J ends were trimmed by 2 bases and 1 base, with 8 bases remaining between them. This CDR3 comprises 14 residues. The CDR3 bases are TGTGCCAGCAGTTACGGTCAGGCGAACACTGAAGCTTTCTTT. Protein product: CASSYGQANTEAFF.

The chain has TRBV6-5 and TRBJ1-5; D uncertain. The CDR3 covers 13 residues. The germline CDR1 and CDR2 sequences are MNHEY and SVGAGI. V shed 0 bases and J shed 7 bases, with 7 bases lying between them. The CDR3 protein is CASSYSVGQPQHF. The DNA for the CDR3 is TGTGCCAGCAGTTACTCGGTCGGGCAGCCCCAGCATTTT.

The V call is TRBV2, the J call TRBJ1-3; tentative D call: TRBD1 (6 bases). Per germline, CDR1 SNHLY and CDR2 FYNNEI. The germline V and J ends were trimmed by 6 bases and 2 bases, with 17 bases remaining between them. This CDR3 is built from 16 residues. The CDR3 region is CASSPSGRGAGNTIYF. For the CDR3, the DNA is TGTGCCAGCAGCCCCTCCGGGAGGGGGGCTGGAAACACCATATATTTT.

The chain links TRBV11-2 to TRBJ1-4; D uncertain. The V end lost 0 bases, the J end lost 6 bases, and 11 bases lay between the germline ends. Germline assignment: CDR1 SGHAT and CDR2 FQNNGV. CDR3 length: 15 amino acids. The CDR3 sequence: CASSLDPSTYEKLFF. Written as DNA, the CDR3 is TGTGCCAGCAGCTTAGATCCCAGCACGTATGAAAAACTGTTTTTT.

This chain joins TRBV2 and TRBJ1-2; 8 bases align to TRBD1. V lost 2 bases, J lost 2 bases, and 1 base stayed unmatched. There are 14 residues in the CDR3. Germline lookup yields CDR1 SNHLY and CDR2 FYNNEI. The CDR3 DNA reads as TGTGCCAGCAGTGAAACAGGGGGGAACTATGGCTACACCTTC. It is translated as CASSETGGNYGYTF.

V and J are TRBV11-2 and TRBJ2-2; TRBD2 might be the D (5 bases). From germline, CDR1 is SGHAT and CDR2 FQNNGV. There are 16 residues in the CDR3. V lost 1 base, J lost 8 bases, and 17 bases lay in between. The CDR3 region has the DNA TGTGCCAGCAGCTTAGTTGGCGGGTTTGAAGGTGGGGAGCTGTTTTTT. Translating gives CASSLVGGFEGGELFF.

This clone has just a few counts. The rearrangement joins TRBV5-6 to TRBJ2-3; D could derive from TRBD1 or TRBD2 (5 bases each). The CDR3 is 15 amino acids. Between the trimmed V and J ends, which lost 2 bases and 2 bases, there was a span of 12 bases. Germline-derived CDR1 and CDR2 are SGHDT and YYEEEE. The CDR3 spells CASSLTGGYTDTQYF. The CDR3 bases are TGTGCCAGCAGCTTAACAGGAGGTTACACAGATACGCAGTATTTT.

The chain employs TRBV20-1 and TRBJ1-2; D is ambiguous. The CDR3 extends over 13 amino acids. V dropped 3 bases and J dropped 5 bases, with 13 bases sitting between them. Germline V CDR1 and CDR2: DFQATT, SNEGSKA (reference sequence). CDR3: CSASFLRPYGYTF. The CDR3 DNA follows: TGCAGTGCTAGTTTCCTCCGGCCTTATGGCTACACCTTC.